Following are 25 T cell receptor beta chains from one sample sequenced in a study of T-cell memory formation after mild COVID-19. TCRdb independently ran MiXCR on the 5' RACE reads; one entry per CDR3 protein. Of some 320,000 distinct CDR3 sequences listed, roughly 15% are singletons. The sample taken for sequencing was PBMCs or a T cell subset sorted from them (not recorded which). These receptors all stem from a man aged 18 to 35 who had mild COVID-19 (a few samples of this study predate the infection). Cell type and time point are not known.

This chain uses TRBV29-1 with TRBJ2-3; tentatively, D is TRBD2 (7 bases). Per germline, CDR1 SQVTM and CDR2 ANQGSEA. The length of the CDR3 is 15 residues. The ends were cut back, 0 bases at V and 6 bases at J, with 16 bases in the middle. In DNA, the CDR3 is TGCAGCGTTGAAGATCGGGGGGCGGGGTTTGATACGCAGTATTTT. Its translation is CSVEDRGAGFDTQYF.

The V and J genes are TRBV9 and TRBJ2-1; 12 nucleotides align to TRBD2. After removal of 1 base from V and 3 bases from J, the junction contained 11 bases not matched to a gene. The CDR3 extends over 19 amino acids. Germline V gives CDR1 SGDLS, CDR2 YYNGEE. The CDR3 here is CASSVRGAPGLAGYNEQFF. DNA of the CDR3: TGTGCCAGCAGCGTAAGGGGGGCTCCGGGACTAGCGGGCTACAATGAGCAGTTCTTC.

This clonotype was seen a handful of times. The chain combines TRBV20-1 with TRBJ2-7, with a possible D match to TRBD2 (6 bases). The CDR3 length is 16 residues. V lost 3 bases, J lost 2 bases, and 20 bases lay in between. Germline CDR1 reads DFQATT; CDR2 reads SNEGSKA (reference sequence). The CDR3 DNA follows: TGCAGTGCTAGTCTTAAGGGAGGAACAAAGCCCTACGAGCAGTACGTC. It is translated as CSASLKGGTKPYEQYV.

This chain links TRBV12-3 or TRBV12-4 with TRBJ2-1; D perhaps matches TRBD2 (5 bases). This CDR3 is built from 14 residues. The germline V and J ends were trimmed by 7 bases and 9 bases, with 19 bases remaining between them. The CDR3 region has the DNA TGTGCCAGCACGGAGGACCCATCTTGGGGTGAGCAGTTCTTC. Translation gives CASTEDPSWGEQFF.

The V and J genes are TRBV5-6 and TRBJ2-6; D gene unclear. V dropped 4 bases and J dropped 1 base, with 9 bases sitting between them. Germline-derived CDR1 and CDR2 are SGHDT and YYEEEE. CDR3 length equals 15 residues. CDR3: CASSGTNSGANVLTF. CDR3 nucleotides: TGTGCCAGCAGCGGTACTAATTCTGGGGCCAACGTCCTGACTTTC.

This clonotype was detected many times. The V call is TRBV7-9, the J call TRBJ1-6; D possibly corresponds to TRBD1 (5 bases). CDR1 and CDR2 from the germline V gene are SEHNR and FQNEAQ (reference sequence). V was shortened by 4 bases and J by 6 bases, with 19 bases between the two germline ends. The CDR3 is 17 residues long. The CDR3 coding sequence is TGTGCCAGCAGCTCACTCAAATTCCAGGGTATTAATTCACCCCTCCACTTT. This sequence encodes CASSSLKFQGINSPLHF.

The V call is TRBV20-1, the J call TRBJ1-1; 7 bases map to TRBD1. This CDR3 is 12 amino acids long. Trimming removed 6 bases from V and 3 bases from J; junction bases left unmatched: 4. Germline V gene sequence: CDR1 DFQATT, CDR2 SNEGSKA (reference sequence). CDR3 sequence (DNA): TGCAGTGCCTGGACAGGAGACACTGAAGCTTTCTTT. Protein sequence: CSAWTGDTEAFF.

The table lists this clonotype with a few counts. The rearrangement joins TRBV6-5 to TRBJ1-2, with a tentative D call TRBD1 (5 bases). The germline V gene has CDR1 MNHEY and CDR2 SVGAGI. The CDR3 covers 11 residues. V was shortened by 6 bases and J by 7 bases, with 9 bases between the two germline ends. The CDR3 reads CASRGVGGYTF. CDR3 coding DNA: TGTGCCAGCAGAGGGGTTGGTGGCTACACCTTC.

The CDR3 protein is CASRREPGKPEAFF. The CDR3 nucleotides read TGTGCCAGCCGCAGGGAACCCGGAAAACCTGAAGCTTTCTTT. This rearrangement joins TRBV7-2 to TRBJ1-1, with a tentative D call TRBD1 (5 bases). Germline CDR1 and CDR2: SGHTA and FQGNSA. V was cut by 8 bases and J by 6 bases, with 19 bases left in between. This CDR3 has 14 amino acids.

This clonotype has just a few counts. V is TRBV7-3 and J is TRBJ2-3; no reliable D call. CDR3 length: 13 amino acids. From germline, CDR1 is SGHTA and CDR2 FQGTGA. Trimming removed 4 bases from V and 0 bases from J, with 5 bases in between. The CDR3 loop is CASSWVSTDTQYF. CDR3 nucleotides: TGTGCCAGCAGCTGGGTGAGCACAGATACGCAGTATTTT.

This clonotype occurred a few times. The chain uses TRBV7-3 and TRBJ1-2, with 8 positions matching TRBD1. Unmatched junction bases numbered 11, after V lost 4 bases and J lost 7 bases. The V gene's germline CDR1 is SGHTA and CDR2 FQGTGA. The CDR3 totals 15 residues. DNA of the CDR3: TGTGCCAGCAGCTCTAACCCGACAGGGGAGGGTGGCTACACCTTC. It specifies CASSSNPTGEGGYTF.

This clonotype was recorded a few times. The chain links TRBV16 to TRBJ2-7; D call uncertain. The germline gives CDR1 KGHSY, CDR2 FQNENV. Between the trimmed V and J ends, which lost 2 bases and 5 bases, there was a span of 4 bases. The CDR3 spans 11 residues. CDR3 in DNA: TGTGCCAGCAGCCAAGGGAACGAGCAGTACGTC. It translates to CASSQGNEQYV.

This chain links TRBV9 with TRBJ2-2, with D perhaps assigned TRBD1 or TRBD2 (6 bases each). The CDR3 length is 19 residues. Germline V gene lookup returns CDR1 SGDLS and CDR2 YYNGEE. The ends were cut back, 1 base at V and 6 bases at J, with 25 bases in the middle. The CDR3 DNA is TGTGCCAGCAGCGTAACGAACCTCTGGGCGGGGACACTACCCGGGGAGCTGTTTTTT. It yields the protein CASSVTNLWAGTLPGELFF.

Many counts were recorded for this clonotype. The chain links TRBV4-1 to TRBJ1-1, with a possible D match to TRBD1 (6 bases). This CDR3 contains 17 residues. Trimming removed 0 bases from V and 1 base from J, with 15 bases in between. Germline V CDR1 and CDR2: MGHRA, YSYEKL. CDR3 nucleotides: TGCGCCAGCAGCCAAGAGGCGCCCGGGGGGCGGAACACTGAAGCTTTCTTT. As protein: CASSQEAPGGRNTEAFF.

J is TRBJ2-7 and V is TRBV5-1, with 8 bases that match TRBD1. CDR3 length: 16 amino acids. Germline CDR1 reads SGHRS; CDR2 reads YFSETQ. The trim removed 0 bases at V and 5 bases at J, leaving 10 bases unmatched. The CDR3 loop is CASSLASGGGIHEQYF. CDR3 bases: TGCGCCAGCAGCTTGGCCTCAGGGGGCGGAATCCACGAGCAGTACTTC.

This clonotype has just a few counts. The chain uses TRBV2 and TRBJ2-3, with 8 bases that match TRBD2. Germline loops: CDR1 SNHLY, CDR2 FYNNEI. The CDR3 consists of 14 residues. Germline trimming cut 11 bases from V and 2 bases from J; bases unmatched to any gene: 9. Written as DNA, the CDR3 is TGTGCCGGAGAACTAGCGGTATTCACAGATACGCAGTATTTT. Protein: CAGELAVFTDTQYF.

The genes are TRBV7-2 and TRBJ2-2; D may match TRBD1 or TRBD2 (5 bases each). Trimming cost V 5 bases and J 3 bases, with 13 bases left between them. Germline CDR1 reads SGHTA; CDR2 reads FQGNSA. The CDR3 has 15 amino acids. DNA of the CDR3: TGTGCCAGCAGCCTCGGATTGGGGGACACCGGGGAGCTGTTTTTT. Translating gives CASSLGLGDTGELFF.

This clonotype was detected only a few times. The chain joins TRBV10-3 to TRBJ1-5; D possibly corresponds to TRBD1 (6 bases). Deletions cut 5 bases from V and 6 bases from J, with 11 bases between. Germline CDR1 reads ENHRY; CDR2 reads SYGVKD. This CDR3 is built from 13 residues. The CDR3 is CAISPGASQPQHF. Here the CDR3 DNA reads TGTGCCATCAGTCCGGGGGCCTCTCAGCCCCAGCATTTT.

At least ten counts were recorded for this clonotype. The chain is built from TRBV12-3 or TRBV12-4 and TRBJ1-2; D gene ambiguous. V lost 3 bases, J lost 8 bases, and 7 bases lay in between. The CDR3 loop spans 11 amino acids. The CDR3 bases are TGTGCCAGCAGTTTGGGGAGGGGCTACACCTTC. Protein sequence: CASSLGRGYTF.

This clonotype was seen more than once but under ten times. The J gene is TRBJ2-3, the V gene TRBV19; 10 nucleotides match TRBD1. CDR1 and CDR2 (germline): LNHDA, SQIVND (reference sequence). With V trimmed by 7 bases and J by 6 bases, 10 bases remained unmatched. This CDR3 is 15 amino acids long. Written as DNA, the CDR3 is TGTGCCAGTATAAAAAGGGACAGGGGTGGTGATACGCAGTATTTT. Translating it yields CASIKRDRGGDTQYF.

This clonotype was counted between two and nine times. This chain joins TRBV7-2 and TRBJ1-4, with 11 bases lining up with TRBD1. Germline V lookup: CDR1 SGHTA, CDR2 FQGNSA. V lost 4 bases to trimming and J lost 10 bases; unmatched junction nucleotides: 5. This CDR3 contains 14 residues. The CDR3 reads CASSSPGQGGKLFF. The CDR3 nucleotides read TGTGCCAGCAGCTCGCCGGGACAGGGGGGAAAACTGTTTTTT.

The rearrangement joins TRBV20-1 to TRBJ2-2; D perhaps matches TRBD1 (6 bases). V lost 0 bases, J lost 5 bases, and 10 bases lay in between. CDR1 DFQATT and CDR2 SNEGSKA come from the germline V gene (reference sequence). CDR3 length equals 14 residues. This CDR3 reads CSARDHRATGELFF. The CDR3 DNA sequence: TGCAGTGCTAGAGATCACAGGGCTACCGGGGAGCTGTTTTTT.

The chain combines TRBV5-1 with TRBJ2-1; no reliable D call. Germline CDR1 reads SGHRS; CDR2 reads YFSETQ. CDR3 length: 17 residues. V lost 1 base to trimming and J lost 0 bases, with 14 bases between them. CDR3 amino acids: CASSLFGLTSSYNEQFF. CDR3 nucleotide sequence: TGCGCCAGCAGCTTGTTCGGCCTTACGAGCTCCTACAATGAGCAGTTCTTC.

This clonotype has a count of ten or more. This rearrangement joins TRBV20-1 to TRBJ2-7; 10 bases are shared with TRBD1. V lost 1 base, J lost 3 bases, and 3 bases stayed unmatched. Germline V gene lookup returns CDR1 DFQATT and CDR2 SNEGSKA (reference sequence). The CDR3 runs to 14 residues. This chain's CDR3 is CSARGGTGVYEQYF. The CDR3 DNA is TGCAGTGCTAGAGGTGGGACAGGGGTCTACGAGCAGTACTTC.

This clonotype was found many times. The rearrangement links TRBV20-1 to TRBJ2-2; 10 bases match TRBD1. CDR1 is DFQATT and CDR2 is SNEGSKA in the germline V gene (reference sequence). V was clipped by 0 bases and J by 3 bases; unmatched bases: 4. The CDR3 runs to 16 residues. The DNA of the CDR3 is TGCAGTGCTAGAGATGGGGACAGGGGCGACACCGGGGAGCTGTTTTTT. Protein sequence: CSARDGDRGDTGELFF.